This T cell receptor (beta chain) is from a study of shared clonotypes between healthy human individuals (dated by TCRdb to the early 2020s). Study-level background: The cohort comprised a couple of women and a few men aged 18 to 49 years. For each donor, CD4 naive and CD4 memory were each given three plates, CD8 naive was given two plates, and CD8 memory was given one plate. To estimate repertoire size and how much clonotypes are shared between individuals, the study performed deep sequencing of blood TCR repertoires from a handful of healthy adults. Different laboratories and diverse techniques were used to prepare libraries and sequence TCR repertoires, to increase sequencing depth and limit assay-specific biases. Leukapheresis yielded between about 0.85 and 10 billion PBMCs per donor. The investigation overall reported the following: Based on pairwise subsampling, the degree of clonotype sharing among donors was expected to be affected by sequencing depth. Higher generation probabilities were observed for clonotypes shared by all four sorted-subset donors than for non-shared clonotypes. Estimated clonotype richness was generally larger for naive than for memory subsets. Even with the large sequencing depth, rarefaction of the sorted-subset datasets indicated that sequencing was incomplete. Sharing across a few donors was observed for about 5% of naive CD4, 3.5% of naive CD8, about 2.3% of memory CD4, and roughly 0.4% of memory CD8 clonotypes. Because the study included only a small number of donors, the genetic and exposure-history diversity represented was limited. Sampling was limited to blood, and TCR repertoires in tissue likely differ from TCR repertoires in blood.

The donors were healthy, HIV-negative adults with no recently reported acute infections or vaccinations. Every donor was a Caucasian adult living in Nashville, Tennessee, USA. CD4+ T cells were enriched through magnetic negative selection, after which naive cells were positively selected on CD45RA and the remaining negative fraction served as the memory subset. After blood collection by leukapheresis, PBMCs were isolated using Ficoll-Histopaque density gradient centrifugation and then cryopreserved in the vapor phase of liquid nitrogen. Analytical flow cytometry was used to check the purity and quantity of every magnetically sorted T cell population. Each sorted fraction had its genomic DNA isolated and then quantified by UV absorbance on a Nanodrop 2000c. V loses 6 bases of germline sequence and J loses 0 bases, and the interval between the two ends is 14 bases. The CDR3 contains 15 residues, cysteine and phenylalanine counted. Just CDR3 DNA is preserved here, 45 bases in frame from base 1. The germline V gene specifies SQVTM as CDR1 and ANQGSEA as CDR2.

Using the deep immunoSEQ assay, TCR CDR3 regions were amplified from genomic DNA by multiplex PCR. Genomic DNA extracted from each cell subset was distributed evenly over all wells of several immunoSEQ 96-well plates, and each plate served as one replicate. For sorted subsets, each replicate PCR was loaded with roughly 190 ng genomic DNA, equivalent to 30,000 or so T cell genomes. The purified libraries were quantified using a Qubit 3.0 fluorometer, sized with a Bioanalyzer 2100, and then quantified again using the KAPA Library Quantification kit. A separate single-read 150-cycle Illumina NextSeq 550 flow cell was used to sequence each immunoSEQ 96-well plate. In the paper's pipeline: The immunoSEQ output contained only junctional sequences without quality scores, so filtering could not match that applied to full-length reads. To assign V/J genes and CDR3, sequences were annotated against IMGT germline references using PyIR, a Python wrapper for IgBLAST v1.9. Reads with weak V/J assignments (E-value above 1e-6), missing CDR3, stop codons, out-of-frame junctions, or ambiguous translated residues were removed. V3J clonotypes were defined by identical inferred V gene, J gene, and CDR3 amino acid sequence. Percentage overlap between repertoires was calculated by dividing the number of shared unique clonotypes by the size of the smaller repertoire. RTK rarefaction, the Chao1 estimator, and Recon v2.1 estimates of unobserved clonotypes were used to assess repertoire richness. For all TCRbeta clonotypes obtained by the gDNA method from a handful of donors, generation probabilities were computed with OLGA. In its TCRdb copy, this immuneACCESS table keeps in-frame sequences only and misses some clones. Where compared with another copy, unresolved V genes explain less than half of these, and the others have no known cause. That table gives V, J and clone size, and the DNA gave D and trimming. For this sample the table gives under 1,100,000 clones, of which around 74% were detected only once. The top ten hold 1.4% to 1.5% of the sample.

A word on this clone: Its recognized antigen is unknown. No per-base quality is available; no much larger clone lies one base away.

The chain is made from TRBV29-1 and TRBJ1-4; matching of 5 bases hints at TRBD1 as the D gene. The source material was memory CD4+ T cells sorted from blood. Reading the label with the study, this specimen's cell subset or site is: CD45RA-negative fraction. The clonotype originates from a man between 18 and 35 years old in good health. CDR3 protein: CSVSIGGATNEKLFF. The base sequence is TGCAGCGTATCAATCGGGGGGGCAACTAATGAAAAACTGTTTTTT. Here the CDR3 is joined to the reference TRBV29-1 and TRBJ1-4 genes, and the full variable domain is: SAVISQKPSRDICQRGTSLTIQCQVDSQVTMMFWYRQQPGQSLTLIATANQGSEATYESGFVIDKFPISRPNLTFSTLTVSNMSPEDSSIYLCSVSIGGATNEKLFFGSGTQLSVL.